Listed below are T cell receptor beta chains from one sample, sequenced in a study of cytomegalovirus exposure and HLA in healthy donors. Produced via immunoSEQ multiplex PCR; TCRdb's table is partial and in-frame only. This sample has about 200,000 clones, with 82% found just once. Sequencing was done on a sample of PBMCs. The receptors here all came from a woman between 45 and 65 years old in good health and CMV-seropositive. Each CDR3 is given with its conserved first and last residue. The D gene is left open where the match is weak. Clone size is stated in some rows and not others, as once, few, many or a class when expanded.

TRBJ2-6	TRBD2	-	TRBV10-3	CAISGLSGLTGANVLTF	TGTGCCATCAGTGGTCTTAGCGGGCTCACTGGGGCCAACGTCCTGACTTTC
TRBJ1-5	-	-	TRBV28	CAGGQYSNQPQHF	TGTGCCGGGGGACAATATAGCAATCAGCCCCAGCATTTT
TRBJ1-5	-	-	TRBV6-6	CASSYSATGNQPQHF	TGTGCCAGCAGTTACTCGGCGACAGGCAATCAGCCCCAGCATTTT
TRBJ1-1	TRBD1	-	TRBV25-1	CASRGRQGSTEAFF	TGTGCCAGCAGGGGTCGACAGGGGAGCACTGAAGCTTTCTTT
TRBJ2-1	-	-	TRBV6-1	CASSDRNEQFF	TGTGCCAGCAGTGACCGGAATGAGCAGTTCTTC
TRBJ2-1	-	-	TRBV5-1	CASSLGQTSYNEQFF	TGCGCCAGCAGCTTGGGACAGACCTCCTACAATGAGCAGTTCTTC
TRBJ2-7	TRBD1	-	TRBV6-5	CASSRGQGRYEQYF	TGTGCCAGCAGCCGCGGACAGGGAAGGTACGAGCAGTACTTC
TRBJ1-6	-	-	TRBV2	CASSEAGMPLHF	TGTGCCAGCAGTGAAGCGGGCATGCCCCTCCACTTT
TRBJ2-1	-	once	TRBV6-5	CASISIYNEQFF	TGTGCCAGCATTAGCATTTACAATGAGCAGTTCTTC
TRBJ2-5	TRBD1	-	TRBV5-1	CASSKQDRVEGETQYF	TGCGCCAGCAGCAAGCAGGACAGGGTAGAGGGAGAGACCCAGTACTTC
TRBJ2-4	-	-	TRBV5-6	CASSLDLGGRGNIQYF	TGTGCCAGCAGCTTGGATCTTGGGGGCCGGGGAAACATTCAGTACTTC
TRBJ2-7	-	once	TRBV7-9	CASSPTLDRKDKQYF	TGTGCCAGCAGCCCAACTCTTGACAGAAAGGACAAGCAGTACTTC
TRBJ2-7	TRBD1	-	TRBV28	CASRQTGVDEQYF	TGTGCCAGCAGGCAGACAGGGGTGGATGAGCAGTACTTC
TRBJ2-7	TRBD2	-	TRBV2	CASSYSGSVAYEQYF	TGTGCCAGCAGCTACAGCGGGAGCGTAGCCTACGAGCAGTACTTC
TRBJ2-2	TRBD1	-	TRBV5-1	CASSDGQDNTGELFF	TGCGCCAGCAGCGATGGACAGGATAACACCGGGGAGCTGTTTTTT